A selection of T cell receptor beta chains follows, all from one sample in a study of PD-L1 blockade in urothelial cancer. Sequencing used immunoSEQ multiplex PCR; TCRdb keeps in-frame clones, though not all of them. Of around 70,000 clones listed, about 85% are singletons. The starting material was PBMCs, obtained around atezolizumab (anti-PD-L1) treatment. The source is a man between 65 and 85 years old with urothelial cancer. The CDR3 runs from the conserved cysteine through the conserved F or W. D genes are given only for firm matches. Part of the rows lack a size; the others show once, few, many or a class for expanded clones.

J gene | clone size | V gene | D gene | CDR3 protein
TRBJ2-6 | . | TRBV19 | TRBD1 | CASSIGSPLAGTGDSGANVLTF
TRBJ2-7 | . | TRBV7-9 | TRBD2 | CASSLAGTSGTYEQYF
TRBJ1-3 | . | TRBV11-2 | TRBD1 | CASSTHRGEAGNTIYF
TRBJ2-3 | . | TRBV7-9 | TRBD1 | CASSSHRGPRTQYF
TRBJ2-2 | . | TRBV5-1 | . | CASSSQGMYTGELFF
TRBJ1-5 | . | TRBV6-5 | . | CASSKRNQPQHF
TRBJ2-3 | many | TRBV29-1 | TRBD2 | CSVALPGLADLIVTDTQYF
TRBJ2-1 | . | TRBV27 | TRBD2 | CASSFSGTTGEQFF
TRBJ2-3 | . | TRBV2 | . | CASSKRITGDTQYF
TRBJ2-1 | . | TRBV5-1 | TRBD2 | CASTTTQAGVAEQFF
TRBJ2-7 | . | TRBV7-8 | TRBD1 | CASSPGQAGSYEQYF
TRBJ2-7 | . | TRBV5-5 | . | CASSSTQGYEQYF
TRBJ2-3 | once | TRBV9 | TRBD1 | CASSVGGTGGTDTQYF
TRBJ2-7 | . | TRBV12-5 | TRBD2 | CARPVGGEFSYEQYF
TRBJ2-7 | . | TRBV6-5 | . | CASSYSRLSPSYEQYF
TRBJ2-1 | . | TRBV13 | TRBD2 | CASSWEREGRNEQFF
TRBJ2-1 | . | TRBV5-4 | TRBD2 | CASSQGLAGGINEQFF
TRBJ2-7 | . | TRBV5-1 | TRBD2 | CASSWGTSGRVLYEQYF
TRBJ2-7 | . | TRBV6-1 | . | CASSRTGNYEQYF
TRBJ2-7 | . | TRBV28 | TRBD2 | CASSLWTSGKDEQYF
TRBJ2-7 | . | TRBV28 | TRBD1 | CASSLGDRSYEQYF
TRBJ1-1 | . | TRBV5-6 | TRBD1 | CASSFRTGGNTEAFF
TRBJ2-2 | . | TRBV7-2 | TRBD2 | CASSLTSGRVSGELFF
TRBJ2-2 | once | TRBV11-3 | . | CASSLGEANTGELFF
TRBJ1-2 | few | TRBV18 | . | CASSPRREGYGYTF
TRBJ2-6 | . | TRBV27 | TRBD2 | CASLPWAGDLSRAGANVLTF
TRBJ2-5 | . | TRBV7-2 | TRBD2 | CASSLVGGETQYF
TRBJ2-5 | . | TRBV5-1 | . | CASSPGPLQETQYF
TRBJ2-6 | . | TRBV19 | TRBD2 | CASSFSGTSGANVLTF
TRBJ1-2 | once | TRBV18 | TRBD1 | CASTPRKGQGSRYYGYTF
TRBJ2-7 | few | TRBV5-1 | . | CASSLGASYEQYF
TRBJ1-1 | . | TRBV19 | . | CASSQSVSAFF
TRBJ1-4 | . | TRBV6-5 | TRBD1 | CASSYSGQGADEKLFF
TRBJ2-3 | . | TRBV7-9 | TRBD2 | CASSLNLAGGTDTQYF
TRBJ2-2 | . | TRBV7-8 | . | CASSFWGRPGELFF
TRBJ2-1 | . | TRBV28 | TRBD2 | CASSSSRGDNNEQFF
TRBJ2-3 | . | TRBV27 | . | CASSPGLRTTDTQYF
TRBJ1-1 | few | TRBV6-5 | TRBD1 | CASSSSQTGANTEAFF
TRBJ2-3 | . | TRBV5-4 | TRBD2 | CASSLEPLAGGGDTQYF
TRBJ2-2 | . | TRBV5-4 | TRBD2 | CASSLAGWASGMNTGELFF
TRBJ2-1 | . | TRBV6-5 | TRBD2 | CASSRQRERRDEQFF
TRBJ2-5 | . | TRBV2 | TRBD1 | CASRPQGAGETQYF
TRBJ2-7 | . | TRBV6-5 | TRBD1 | CASSQDRGSYEQYF
TRBJ1-2 | . | TRBV7-8 | . | CASSLDPETNGYTF
TRBJ1-1 | . | TRBV9 | TRBD1 | CASSVTGGRDTEAFF
TRBJ2-1 | . | TRBV5-1 | . | CASSKREKFNEQFF
TRBJ2-3 | . | TRBV27 | TRBD2 | CASSLFGTIAGNTDTQYF
TRBJ1-2 | once | TRBV27 | . | CASRDGLNYGYTF
TRBJ2-1 | . | TRBV5-1 | TRBD2 | CASSLGASGGNEQFF
TRBJ2-5 | . | TRBV5-4 | TRBD2 | CASSSTSGTQETQYF
TRBJ2-6 | . | TRBV4-2 | . | CASSQEQAYSGANVLTF
TRBJ2-1 | . | TRBV28 | . | CASRAGLYYNEQFF